Presented here are 7 T cell receptor beta chains from one specimen sequenced in a study of T cell changes during pregnancy in multiple sclerosis (dated by TCRdb to the late 2010s). Library prep was done by the immunoSEQ multiplex PCR assay. Imported from immuneACCESS, the table was reduced by TCRdb to in-frame sequences with V and J called. These copies leave out some clones; in studies compared against another copy, an unresolved V gene accounts for under half, and the cause of the remainder is not known. The sample records under 75,000 clones, about 90% of which are singletons. The top ten clones comprise approximately 2.5% of the sample. This specimen was peripheral blood, taken in the first trimester of pregnancy. These receptors all stem from a female donor with multiple sclerosis, enrolled in a pregnancy study.

This sequence joins TRBV5-1 and TRBJ2-7, with D possibly matching TRBD1 (6 bases). The germline CDR1 and CDR2 sequences are SGHRS and YFSETQ. Between the trimmed V and J ends, which lost 0 bases and 4 bases, there was a span of 14 bases. The CDR3 consists of 15 residues. In DNA form, the CDR3 reads TGCGCCAGCAGCTTGGATCGGGGAGACAGGTACGAGCAGTACTTC. Protein sequence: CASSLDRGDRYEQYF.

The chain couples TRBV27 to TRBJ1-3; no clear D. Trimming took off 6 bases at V and 2 bases at J, with 2 bases between the two ends. The CDR3 has 11 amino acids. From germline, CDR1 is MNHEY and CDR2 SMNVEV (reference sequence). CDR3 sequence: CASSAGNTIYF. The CDR3 DNA sequence: TGTGCCAGCAGCGCTGGAAACACCATATATTTT.

This chain connects TRBV27 to TRBJ1-5; D call uncertain. Germline assignment: CDR1 MNHEY and CDR2 SMNVEV (reference sequence). CDR3 length: 14 amino acids. V lost 3 bases and J 6 bases, leaving 12 bases between the germline ends. The CDR3 region is CASSFSGEGQPQHF. The CDR3, as DNA: TGTGCCAGCAGTTTTAGTGGGGAGGGTCAGCCCCAGCATTTT.

The genes are TRBV29-1 and TRBJ2-7; 8 bases align to TRBD2. The CDR3 spans 13 residues. The J segment lost 4 bases and the V segment lost 7 bases, leaving 9 bases of the junction unmatched. Germline V gene sequence: CDR1 SQVTM, CDR2 ANQGSEA. The CDR3 loop is CSAGLVGGYEQYF. CDR3 in DNA: TGCAGCGCGGGACTAGTGGGAGGATACGAGCAGTACTTC.

V gene TRBV5-1 combines with J gene TRBJ2-2; possibly TRBD2 for D (5 bases). V was clipped by 5 bases and J by 5 bases, with 13 bases between them. The CDR3 is made up of 14 amino acids. CDR1 is SGHRS and CDR2 is YFSETQ in the germline V gene. Written as DNA, the CDR3 is TGCGCCAGCAGTCTCATCGGGGAAACCGGGGAGCTGTTTTTT. Protein sequence: CASSLIGETGELFF.

V is TRBV2 and J is TRBJ2-2; D uncertain. V dropped 3 bases and J dropped 0 bases, with 11 bases sitting between them. Germline V CDR1 and CDR2: SNHLY, FYNNEI. The CDR3 has 16 amino acids. The CDR3, as DNA: TGTGCCAGCAGTGATGAGCGTACCGCGAACACCGGGGAGCTGTTTTTT. This sequence encodes CASSDERTANTGELFF.

This sequence joins TRBV5-4 and TRBJ1-1; TRBD1 agrees at 8 bases. The ends lost 2 bases at V and 0 bases at J; junction bases unmatched: 6. This CDR3 has 16 residues. Germline loops: CDR1 SGHNT, CDR2 YYREEE (reference sequence). The CDR3 here is CASSFGQGWVNTEAFF. CDR3 bases: TGTGCCAGCAGCTTCGGACAGGGATGGGTGAACACTGAAGCTTTCTTT. Variable domain in full (rest from reference TRBV5-4 and TRBJ1-1): ETGVTQSPTHLIKTRGQQVTLRCSSQSGHNTVSWYQQALGQGPQFIFQYYREEENGRGNFPPRFSGLQFPNYSSELNVNALELDDSALYLCASSFGQGWVNTEAFFGQGTRLTVV.